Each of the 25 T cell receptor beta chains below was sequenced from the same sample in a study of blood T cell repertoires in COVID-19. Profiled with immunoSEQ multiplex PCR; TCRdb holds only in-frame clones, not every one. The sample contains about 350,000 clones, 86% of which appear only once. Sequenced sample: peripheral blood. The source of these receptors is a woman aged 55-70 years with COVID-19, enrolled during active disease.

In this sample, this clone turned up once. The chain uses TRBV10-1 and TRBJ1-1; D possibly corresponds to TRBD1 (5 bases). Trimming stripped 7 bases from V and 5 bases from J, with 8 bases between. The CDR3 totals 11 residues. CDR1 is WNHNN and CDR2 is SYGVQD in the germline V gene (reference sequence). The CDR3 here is CASTGGTEAFF. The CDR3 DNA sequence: TGCGCCAGCACCGGGGGGACTGAAGCTTTCTTT.

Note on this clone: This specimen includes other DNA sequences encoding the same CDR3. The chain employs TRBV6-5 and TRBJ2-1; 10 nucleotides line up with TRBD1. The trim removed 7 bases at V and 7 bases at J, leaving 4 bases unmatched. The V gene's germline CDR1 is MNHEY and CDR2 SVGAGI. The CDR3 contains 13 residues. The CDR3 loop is CASTPGQGNEQFF. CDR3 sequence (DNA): TGTGCCAGCACCCCGGGACAGGGGAATGAGCAGTTCTTC.

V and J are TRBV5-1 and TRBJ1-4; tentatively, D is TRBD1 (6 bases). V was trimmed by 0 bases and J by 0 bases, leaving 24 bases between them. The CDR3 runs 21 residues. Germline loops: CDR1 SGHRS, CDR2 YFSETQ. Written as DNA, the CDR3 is TGCGCCAGCAGCTTGGCCCCGCAGTCGGCAGGGGTGGCCTCAACTAATGAAAAACTGTTTTTT. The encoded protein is CASSLAPQSAGVASTNEKLFF.

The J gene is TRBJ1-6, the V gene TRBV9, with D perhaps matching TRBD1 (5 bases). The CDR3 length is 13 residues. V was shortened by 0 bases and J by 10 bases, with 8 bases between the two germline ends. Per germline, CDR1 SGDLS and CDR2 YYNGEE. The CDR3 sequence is CASSVATESPLHF. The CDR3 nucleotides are TGTGCCAGCAGCGTAGCGACAGAATCACCCCTCCACTTT.

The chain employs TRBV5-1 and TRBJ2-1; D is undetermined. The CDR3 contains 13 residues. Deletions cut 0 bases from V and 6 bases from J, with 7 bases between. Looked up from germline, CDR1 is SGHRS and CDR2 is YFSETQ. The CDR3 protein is CASSLGAVNEQFF. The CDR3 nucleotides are TGCGCCAGCAGCTTGGGGGCCGTCAATGAGCAGTTCTTC.

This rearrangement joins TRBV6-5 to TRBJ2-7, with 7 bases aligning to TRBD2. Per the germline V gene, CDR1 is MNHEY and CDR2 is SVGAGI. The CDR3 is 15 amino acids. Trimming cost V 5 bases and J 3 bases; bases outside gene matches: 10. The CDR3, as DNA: TGTGCCAGCAGTCCTTATCAGGGAGGGAACTACGAGCAGTACTTC. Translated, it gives CASSPYQGGNYEQYF.

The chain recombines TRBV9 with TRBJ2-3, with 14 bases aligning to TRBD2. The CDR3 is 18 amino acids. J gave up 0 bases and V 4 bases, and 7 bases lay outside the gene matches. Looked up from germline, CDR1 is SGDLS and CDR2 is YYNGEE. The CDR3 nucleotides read TGTGCCAGCAGCACCCCGGGACTAGCGGGGGTTAGCACAGATACGCAGTATTTT. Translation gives CASSTPGLAGVSTDTQYF.

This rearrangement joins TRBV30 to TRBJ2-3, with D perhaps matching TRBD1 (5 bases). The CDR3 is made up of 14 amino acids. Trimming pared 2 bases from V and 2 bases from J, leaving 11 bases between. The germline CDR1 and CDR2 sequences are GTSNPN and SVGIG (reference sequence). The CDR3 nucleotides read TGTGCCTGGAGTAACGCAGGGATCACAGATACGCAGTATTTT. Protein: CAWSNAGITDTQYF.

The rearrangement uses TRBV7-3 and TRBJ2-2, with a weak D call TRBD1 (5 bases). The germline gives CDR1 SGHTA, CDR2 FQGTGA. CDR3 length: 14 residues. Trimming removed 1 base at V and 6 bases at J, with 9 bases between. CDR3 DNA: TGTGCCAGCAGCTTAAAAGGACACTCCGGGGAGCTGTTTTTT. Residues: CASSLKGHSGELFF.

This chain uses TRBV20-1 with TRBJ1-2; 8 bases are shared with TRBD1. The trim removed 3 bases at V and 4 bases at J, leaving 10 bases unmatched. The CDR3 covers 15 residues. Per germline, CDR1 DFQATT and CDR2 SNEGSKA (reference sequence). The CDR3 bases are TGCAGTGCTAGTACGAACAGGGGGTCGGGCTATGGCTACACCTTC. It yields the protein CSASTNRGSGYGYTF.

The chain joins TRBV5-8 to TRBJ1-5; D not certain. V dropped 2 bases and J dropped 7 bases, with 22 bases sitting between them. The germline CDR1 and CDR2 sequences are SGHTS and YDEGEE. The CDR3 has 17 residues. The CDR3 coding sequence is TGTGCCAGCAGCTTCCCCCTCCCGGGTCAGCCCGGGCAGCCCCAGCATTTT. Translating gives CASSFPLPGQPGQPQHF.

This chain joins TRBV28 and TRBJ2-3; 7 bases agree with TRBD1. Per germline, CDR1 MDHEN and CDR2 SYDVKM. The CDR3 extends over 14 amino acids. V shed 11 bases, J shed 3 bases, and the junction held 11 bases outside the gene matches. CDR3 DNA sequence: TGTGCCCTGCAAAGGGGGCAGGGGACAGATACGCAGTATTTT. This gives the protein CALQRGQGTDTQYF. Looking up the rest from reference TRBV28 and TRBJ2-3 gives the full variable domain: DVKVTQSSRYLVKRTGEKVFLECVQDMDHENMFWYRQDPGLGLRLIYFSYDVKMKEKGDIPEGYSVSREKKERFSLILESASTNQTSMYLCALQRGQGTDTQYFGPGTRLTVL.

Written as DNA, the CDR3 is TGCGCCAGCAGCCGCTTACCACCACAATCGGACTCAAACATTCAGTACTTC. Protein: CASSRLPPQSDSNIQYF. The gene calls are TRBV4-3 and TRBJ2-4, with D tentatively TRBD2 (5 bases). Trimming pared 4 bases from V and 6 bases from J, leaving 22 bases between. There are 17 residues in the CDR3. Germline V gives CDR1 LGHNA, CDR2 YSLEER.

The CDR3 sequence is CASSLDLGGGQYFNYGYTF. In nucleotides, the CDR3 is TGTGCCAGCAGCTTAGATTTAGGTGGGGGACAATACTTTAACTATGGCTACACCTTC. This rearrangement joins TRBV11-2 to TRBJ1-2; possibly TRBD1 for D (6 bases). The CDR3 contains 19 residues. Germline-derived CDR1 and CDR2 are SGHAT and FQNNGV. V lost 0 bases and J lost 1, with 21 bases in between.

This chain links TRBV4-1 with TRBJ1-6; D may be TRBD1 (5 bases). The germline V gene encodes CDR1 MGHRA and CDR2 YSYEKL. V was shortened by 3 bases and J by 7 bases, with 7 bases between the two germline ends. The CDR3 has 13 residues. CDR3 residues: CASSQGRNSPLHF. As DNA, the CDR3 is TGCGCCAGCAGCCAGGGGCGGAATTCACCCCTCCACTTT.

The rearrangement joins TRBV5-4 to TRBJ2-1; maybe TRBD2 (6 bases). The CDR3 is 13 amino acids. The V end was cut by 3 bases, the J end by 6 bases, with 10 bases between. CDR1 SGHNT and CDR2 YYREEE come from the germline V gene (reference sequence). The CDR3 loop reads CASSSGLTNEQFF. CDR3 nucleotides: TGTGCCAGCAGCTCAGGACTAACCAATGAGCAGTTCTTC.

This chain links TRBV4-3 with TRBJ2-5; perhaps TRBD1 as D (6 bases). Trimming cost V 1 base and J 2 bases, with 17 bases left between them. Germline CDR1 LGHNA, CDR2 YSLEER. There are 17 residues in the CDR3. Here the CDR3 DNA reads TGCGCCAGCAGCCAAGGCCTGGGGTCAGGGGAACAAGAGACCCAGTACTTC. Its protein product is CASSQGLGSGEQETQYF.

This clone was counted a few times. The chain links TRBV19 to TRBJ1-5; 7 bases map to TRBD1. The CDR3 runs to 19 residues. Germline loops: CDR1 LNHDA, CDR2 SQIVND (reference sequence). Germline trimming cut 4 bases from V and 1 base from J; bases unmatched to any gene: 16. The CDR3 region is CASSTRTGTSRRSNQPQHF. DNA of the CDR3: TGTGCCAGTAGTACTCGGACAGGAACATCGAGGAGGAGCAATCAGCCCCAGCATTTT.

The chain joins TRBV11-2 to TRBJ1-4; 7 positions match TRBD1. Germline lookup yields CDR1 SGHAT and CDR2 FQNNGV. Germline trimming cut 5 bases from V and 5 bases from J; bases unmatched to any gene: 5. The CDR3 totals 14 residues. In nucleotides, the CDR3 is TGTGCCAGCAGCAAACAGGGGCCAAATGAAAAACTGTTTTTT. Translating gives CASSKQGPNEKLFF.

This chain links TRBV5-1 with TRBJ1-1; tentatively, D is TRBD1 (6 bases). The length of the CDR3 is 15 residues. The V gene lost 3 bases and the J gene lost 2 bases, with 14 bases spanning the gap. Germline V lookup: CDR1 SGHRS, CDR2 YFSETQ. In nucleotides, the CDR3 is TGCGCCAGCAGCTGGGGAGGGGGGAGTAACACTGAAGCTTTCTTT. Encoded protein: CASSWGGGSNTEAFF.

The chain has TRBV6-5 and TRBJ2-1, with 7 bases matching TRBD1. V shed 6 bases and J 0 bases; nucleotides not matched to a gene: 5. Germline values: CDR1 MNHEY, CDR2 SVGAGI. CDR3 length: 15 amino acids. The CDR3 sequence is CASSRTGLSYNEQFF. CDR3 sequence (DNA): TGTGCCAGCAGCCGGACAGGACTCTCCTACAATGAGCAGTTCTTC.

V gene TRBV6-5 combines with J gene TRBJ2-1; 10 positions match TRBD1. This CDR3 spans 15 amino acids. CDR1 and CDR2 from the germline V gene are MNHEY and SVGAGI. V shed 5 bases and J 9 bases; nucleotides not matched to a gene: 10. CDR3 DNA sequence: TGTGCCAGCAGTAAACTCGGGACAGGGGTCGGTGAGCAGTTCTTC. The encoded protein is CASSKLGTGVGEQFF.

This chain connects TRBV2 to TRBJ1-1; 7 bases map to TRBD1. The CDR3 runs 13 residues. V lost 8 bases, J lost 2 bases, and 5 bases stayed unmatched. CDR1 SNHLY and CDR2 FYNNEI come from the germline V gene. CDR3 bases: TGTGCCAGCCGGAGGGGGCTAAACACTGAAGCTTTCTTT. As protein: CASRRGLNTEAFF. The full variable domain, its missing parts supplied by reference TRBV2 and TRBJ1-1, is EPEVTQTPSHQVTQMGQEVILRCVPISNHLYFYWYRQILGQKVEFLVSFYNNEISEKSEIFDDQFSVERPDGSNFTLKIRSTKLEDSAMYFCASRRGLNTEAFFGQGTRLTVV.

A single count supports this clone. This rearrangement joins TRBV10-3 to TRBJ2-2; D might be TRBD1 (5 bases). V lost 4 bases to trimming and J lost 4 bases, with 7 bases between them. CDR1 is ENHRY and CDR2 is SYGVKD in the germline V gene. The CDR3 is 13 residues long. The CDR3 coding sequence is TGTGCCATCAGTGCCAGGGCCACCGGGGAGCTGTTTTTT. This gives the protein CAISARATGELFF.

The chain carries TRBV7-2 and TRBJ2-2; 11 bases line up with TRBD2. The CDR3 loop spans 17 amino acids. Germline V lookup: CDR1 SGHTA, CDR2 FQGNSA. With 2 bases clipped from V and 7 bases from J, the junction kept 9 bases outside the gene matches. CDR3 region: CASSLFSSSGGLGELFF. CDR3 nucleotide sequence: TGTGCCAGCAGCTTATTTTCTTCTAGCGGGGGGCTCGGGGAGCTGTTTTTT. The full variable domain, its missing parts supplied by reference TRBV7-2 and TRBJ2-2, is GAGVSQSPSNKVTEKGKDVELRCDPISGHTALYWYRQSLGQGLEFLIYFQGNSAPDKSGLPSDRFSAERTGGSVSTLTIQRTQQEDSAVYLCASSLFSSSGGLGELFFGEGSRLTVL.